This T cell receptor beta chain was profiled in a study of T cells in Graves' hyperthyroidism and ophthalmopathy. Broader study findings: By a 13 V-J model, ophthalmopathy was set apart from stable hyperthyroidism. Clonotypes that were expanded in thyroid above 0.001 mostly appeared in blood too.

The length of the CDR3 is 17 residues. Germline values: CDR1 MDHEN, CDR2 SYDVKM. V was pared by 4 bases and J by 4 bases, with 11 bases of the junction left unmatched. Note on this clonotype: What it binds is not known.

RNA transcripts provided the source from which TCR beta CDR3 regions were amplified. HTBI primers were the set used in a first-round RT-PCR of the TCR CDR3. TCRdb itself ran the multiplex PCR reads through MiXCR, one entry per CDR3 protein. The sample has 550,000 to 700,000 distinct CDR3 sequences, about half seen once. This TCR was sampled from an adult woman with Graves' disease, either hyperthyroidism or ophthalmopathy (not recorded which). V is TRBV28 and J is TRBJ2-5, with 11 bases aligning to TRBD2. Sequenced input: peripheral blood or thyroid tissue (not recorded which). CDR3 region: CASSSRIAGGLGETQYF. In DNA, the CDR3 is TGTGCCAGCAGTTCCCGAATAGCGGGAGGGCTGGGAGAGACCCAGTACTTC.